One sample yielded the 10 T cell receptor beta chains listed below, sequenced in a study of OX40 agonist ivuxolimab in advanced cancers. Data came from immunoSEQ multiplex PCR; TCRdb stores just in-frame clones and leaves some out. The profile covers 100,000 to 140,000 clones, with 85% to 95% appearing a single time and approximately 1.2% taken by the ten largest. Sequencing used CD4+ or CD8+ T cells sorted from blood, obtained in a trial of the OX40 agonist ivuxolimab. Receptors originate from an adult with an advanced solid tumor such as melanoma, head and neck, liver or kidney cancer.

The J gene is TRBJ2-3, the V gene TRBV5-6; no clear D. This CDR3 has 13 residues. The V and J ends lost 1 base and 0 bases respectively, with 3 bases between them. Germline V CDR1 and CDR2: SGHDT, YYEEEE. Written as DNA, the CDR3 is TGTGCCAGCAGCTTGCTCAGCACAGATACGCAGTATTTT. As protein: CASSLLSTDTQYF. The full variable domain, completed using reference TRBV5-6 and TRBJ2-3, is DAGVTQSPTHLIKTRGQQVTLRCSPKSGHDTVSWYQQALGQGPQFIFQYYEEEERQRGNFPDRFSGHQFPNYSSELNVNALLLGDSALYLCASSLLSTDTQYFGPGTRLTVL.

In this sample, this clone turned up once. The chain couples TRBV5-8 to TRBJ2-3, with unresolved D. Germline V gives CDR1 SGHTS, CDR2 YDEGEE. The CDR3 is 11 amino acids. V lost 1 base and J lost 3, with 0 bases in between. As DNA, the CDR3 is TGTGCCAGCAGCTTGACAGATACGCAGTATTTT. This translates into CASSLTDTQYF.

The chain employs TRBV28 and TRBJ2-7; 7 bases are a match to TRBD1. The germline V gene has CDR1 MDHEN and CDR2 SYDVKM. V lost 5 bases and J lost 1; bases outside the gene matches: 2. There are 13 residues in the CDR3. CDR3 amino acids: CASSPGQSYEQYF. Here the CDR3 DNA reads TGTGCCAGCAGTCCGGGACAGTCCTACGAGCAGTACTTC.

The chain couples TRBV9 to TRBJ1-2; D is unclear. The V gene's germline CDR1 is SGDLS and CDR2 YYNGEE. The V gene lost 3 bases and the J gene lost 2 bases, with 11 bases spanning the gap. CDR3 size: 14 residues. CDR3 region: CASSGSDTNYGYTF. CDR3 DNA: TGTGCCAGCAGCGGAAGCGATACGAACTATGGCTACACCTTC.

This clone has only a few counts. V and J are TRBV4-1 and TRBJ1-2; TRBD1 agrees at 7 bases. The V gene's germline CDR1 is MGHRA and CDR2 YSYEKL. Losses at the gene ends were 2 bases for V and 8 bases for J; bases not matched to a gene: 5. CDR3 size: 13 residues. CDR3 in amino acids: CASSQPTGEGYTF. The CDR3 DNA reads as TGCGCCAGCAGCCAACCAACAGGGGAAGGCTACACCTTC.

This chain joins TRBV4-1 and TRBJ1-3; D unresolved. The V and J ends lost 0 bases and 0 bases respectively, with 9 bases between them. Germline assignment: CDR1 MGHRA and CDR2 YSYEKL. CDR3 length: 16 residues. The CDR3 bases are TGCGCCAGCAGCCAAGATACGGAGATCTCTGGAAACACCATATATTTT. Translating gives CASSQDTEISGNTIYF.

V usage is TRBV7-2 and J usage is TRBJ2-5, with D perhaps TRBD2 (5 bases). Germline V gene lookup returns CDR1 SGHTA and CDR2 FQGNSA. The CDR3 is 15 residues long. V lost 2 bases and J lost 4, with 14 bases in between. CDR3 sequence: CASSLNTGWTETQYF. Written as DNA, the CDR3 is TGTGCCAGCAGCTTAAACACGGGGTGGACAGAGACCCAGTACTTC.

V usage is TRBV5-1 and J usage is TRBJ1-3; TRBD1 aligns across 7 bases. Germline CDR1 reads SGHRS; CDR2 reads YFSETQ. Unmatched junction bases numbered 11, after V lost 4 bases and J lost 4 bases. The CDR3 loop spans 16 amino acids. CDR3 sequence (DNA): TGCGCCAGCAGCCAAATACAGGGGACGAAAGGAAACACCATATATTTT. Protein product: CASSQIQGTKGNTIYF.

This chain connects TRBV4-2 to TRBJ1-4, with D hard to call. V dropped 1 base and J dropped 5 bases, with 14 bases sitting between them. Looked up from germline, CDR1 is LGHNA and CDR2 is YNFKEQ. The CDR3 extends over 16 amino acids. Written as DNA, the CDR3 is TGTGCCAGCAGCCAAGCCTCGGCGGATTTGAATGAAAAACTGTTTTTT. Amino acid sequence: CASSQASADLNEKLFF.

The CDR3 bases are TGTGCCAGCAGCCCGAGAGGGGGTGGGGGGACTGAAGCTTTCTTT. Its protein product is CASSPRGGGGTEAFF. The gene calls are TRBV7-9 and TRBJ1-1, with a tentative D call TRBD1 (6 bases). Between the trimmed V and J ends, which lost 5 bases and 5 bases, there was a span of 18 bases. The CDR3 has 15 residues. Germline CDR1 reads SEHNR; CDR2 reads FQNEAQ (reference sequence).